The rows below give T cell receptor beta chains drawn from one sample of a study of T cell repertoires in cytomegalovirus infection. TCRdb reprocessed the reads via MiXCR and lists one record per CDR3 protein. The table includes around 490,000 distinct CDR3 sequences, approximately 26% detected once. The sequenced sample consisted of PBMCs. These receptors were collected from a human donor in good health (CMV status not recorded). Some clones in this sample may be carry-over from other donors' samples. CDR3s include the opening cysteine and the closing phenylalanine or tryptophan. The D gene is left open where the match is weak. A clone size is listed for some rows: how often the clone was seen (once, few, many), or a class if it is expanded.

clone size: many
J gene: TRBJ2-7
D gene: TRBD2
V gene: TRBV7-2
CDR3 DNA: TGTGCCAGCAGCTTAGAACTAGCGTGGTACGAGCAGTACTTC
CDR3 protein: CASSLELAWYEQYF

clone size: NA
J gene: TRBJ1-1
D gene: NA
V gene: TRBV20-1
CDR3 DNA: TGCAGTGCTAGAGGTGATTACACTGAAGCTTTCTTT
CDR3 protein: CSARGDYTEAFF

clone size: NA
J gene: TRBJ1-1
D gene: NA
V gene: TRBV29-1
CDR3 DNA: TGCAGCGTTGGGACTGAAGCTTTCTTT
CDR3 protein: CSVGTEAFF

clone size: few
J gene: TRBJ2-3
D gene: NA
V gene: TRBV6-6
CDR3 DNA: TGTGCCAGCAGTTACCTAACAGGGACGGTCACAGATACGCAGTATTTT
CDR3 protein: CASSYLTGTVTDTQYF

clone size: NA
J gene: TRBJ1-5
D gene: TRBD1
V gene: TRBV20-1
CDR3 DNA: TGCAGTGCTAGAGGCGAGGGGACAGCAAATTTTTATAGCAATCAGCCCCAGCATTTT
CDR3 protein: CSARGEGTANFYSNQPQHF

clone size: NA
J gene: TRBJ1-5
D gene: TRBD1
V gene: TRBV23-1
CDR3 DNA: TGCGCCAGCAGACGGACAGGGGGTAAACGCAATCAGCCCCAGCATTTT
CDR3 protein: CASRRTGGKRNQPQHF

clone size: few
J gene: TRBJ2-3
D gene: TRBD2
V gene: TRBV5-6
CDR3 DNA: TGTGCCAGCAGCTTTAAAACTAGCGGTTCAGATACGCAGTATTTT
CDR3 protein: CASSFKTSGSDTQYF

clone size: many
J gene: TRBJ2-3
D gene: NA
V gene: TRBV7-2
CDR3 DNA: TGTGCCAGCAGCTTAGGGGTGGGCGGAGCCACAGATACGCAGTATTTT
CDR3 protein: CASSLGVGGATDTQYF

clone size: once
J gene: TRBJ1-6
D gene: NA
V gene: TRBV7-2
CDR3 DNA: TGTGCCAGCAGCCCCGCTCTGTATTCACCCCTCCACTTT
CDR3 protein: CASSPALYSPLHF

clone size: NA
J gene: TRBJ2-7
D gene: TRBD1
V gene: TRBV4-2
CDR3 DNA: TGTGCCAGCAGCCTACCCGGGACAGGGGCCGAGCAGTACTTC
CDR3 protein: CASSLPGTGAEQYF

clone size: many
J gene: TRBJ1-5
D gene: NA
V gene: TRBV6-2/TRBV6-3
CDR3 DNA: TGTGCCAGCAGTTACGGTGATAGCAATCAGCCCCAGCATTTT
CDR3 protein: CASSYGDSNQPQHF

clone size: NA
J gene: TRBJ2-1
D gene: NA
V gene: TRBV27
CDR3 DNA: TGTGCCAGCAGTCCGTCCCCGGGACTCCCTTTTACCTACAATGAGCAGTTCTTC
CDR3 protein: CASSPSPGLPFTYNEQFF

clone size: few
J gene: TRBJ2-1
D gene: NA
V gene: TRBV27
CDR3 DNA: TGTGCCAGCAGTATAGGTAATGAGCAGTTCTTC
CDR3 protein: CASSIGNEQFF

clone size: many
J gene: TRBJ2-1
D gene: NA
V gene: TRBV7-2
CDR3 DNA: TGTGCCAGCAGCTTAGCGCGAAATGAGCAGTTCTTC
CDR3 protein: CASSLARNEQFF

clone size: few
J gene: TRBJ1-3
D gene: NA
V gene: TRBV28
CDR3 DNA: TGTGCCAGCTCCATCGATGAGAGCTCTGGAAACACCATATATTTT
CDR3 protein: CASSIDESSGNTIYF

clone size: few
J gene: TRBJ1-2
D gene: NA
V gene: TRBV12-3/TRBV12-4
CDR3 DNA: TGTGCCAGCAGTTTAGGGGACACCGCTAACTATGGCTACACCTTC
CDR3 protein: CASSLGDTANYGYTF

clone size: few
J gene: TRBJ2-1
D gene: NA
V gene: TRBV10-3
CDR3 DNA: TGTGCCATCAGTGAATATGCGGGTGGGGAGCAGTTCTTC
CDR3 protein: CAISEYAGGEQFF

clone size: many
J gene: TRBJ2-5
D gene: TRBD2
V gene: TRBV12-3/TRBV12-4
CDR3 DNA: TGTGCCAGCAGTGCCCAACCTTGGACTAGCGAGCAAGAGACCCAGTACTTC
CDR3 protein: CASSAQPWTSEQETQYF

clone size: NA
J gene: TRBJ2-1
D gene: TRBD2
V gene: TRBV20-1
CDR3 DNA: TGCAGTGCTAGAGGAAGGGCTAGCGGGGTGAATGAGCAGTTCTTC
CDR3 protein: CSARGRASGVNEQFF

clone size: NA
J gene: TRBJ1-3
D gene: TRBD1
V gene: TRBV10-3
CDR3 DNA: TGTGCCATCAGTGATGACAGGGGCAACTCTGGAAACACCATATATTTT
CDR3 protein: CAISDDRGNSGNTIYF

clone size: few
J gene: TRBJ2-5
D gene: NA
V gene: TRBV4-1
CDR3 DNA: TGCGCCAGCAGCCAAGATTGGCAGGTCCAAGAGACCCAGTACTTC
CDR3 protein: CASSQDWQVQETQYF

clone size: NA
J gene: TRBJ1-5
D gene: TRBD1
V gene: TRBV28
CDR3 DNA: TGTGCCAGCAGACCAAGACAGGGGTTGCAAGATCAGCCCCAGCATTTT
CDR3 protein: CASRPRQGLQDQPQHF

clone size: few
J gene: TRBJ2-7
D gene: TRBD2
V gene: TRBV13
CDR3 DNA: TGTGCCAGCAGCCCCTACCCAACTAGCGGTAGCTCCTACGAGCAGTACTTC
CDR3 protein: CASSPYPTSGSSYEQYF

clone size: NA
J gene: TRBJ2-1
D gene: NA
V gene: TRBV10-3
CDR3 DNA: TGTGCCATCAGTGAGTCTCAGGGGGGTAACAATGAGCAGTTCTTC
CDR3 protein: CAISESQGGNNEQFF

clone size: few
J gene: TRBJ2-3
D gene: NA
V gene: TRBV5-5
CDR3 DNA: TGTGCCAGCAGCTTCGGCATGACAGATACGCAGTATTTT
CDR3 protein: CASSFGMTDTQYF

clone size: NA
J gene: TRBJ2-1
D gene: TRBD2
V gene: TRBV5-8
CDR3 DNA: TGTGCCAGCAGCCGAGGACTAGCGGGAGTCGGTGAGCAGTTCTTC
CDR3 protein: CASSRGLAGVGEQFF

clone size: many
J gene: TRBJ1-2
D gene: TRBD1
V gene: TRBV7-8
CDR3 DNA: TGTGCCAGCAGCCGAGGAAGACAGGGTCCTGGCTACACCTTC
CDR3 protein: CASSRGRQGPGYTF

clone size: NA
J gene: TRBJ1-1
D gene: TRBD1
V gene: TRBV30
CDR3 DNA: TGTGCCTGGAGTGCAAAGGGGGTGAACAGGGGACAAGCTTTCTTT
CDR3 protein: CAWSAKGVNRGQAFF

clone size: once
J gene: TRBJ2-2
D gene: NA
V gene: TRBV23-1
CDR3 DNA: TGCGCCAGAGGGGGACCGAAGAACACCGGGGAGCTGTTTTTT
CDR3 protein: CARGGPKNTGELFF

clone size: NA
J gene: TRBJ1-1
D gene: NA
V gene: TRBV27
CDR3 DNA: TGTGCCAGCGCAGGTGTAATGTTCGGAAAAGAGAACACTGAAGCTTTCTTT
CDR3 protein: CASAGVMFGKENTEAFF

clone size: NA
J gene: TRBJ2-1
D gene: NA
V gene: TRBV5-4
CDR3 DNA: TGTGCCAGCAGCGCCCCTATTTTCGTGGGCTTGGGGACATACAATGAGCAGTTCTTC
CDR3 protein: CASSAPIFVGLGTYNEQFF

clone size: few
J gene: TRBJ2-3
D gene: NA
V gene: TRBV28
CDR3 DNA: TGTGCCAGCAGTTTATACCAGGGCCCCACAGATACGCAGTATTTT
CDR3 protein: CASSLYQGPTDTQYF

clone size: NA
J gene: TRBJ2-3
D gene: TRBD1
V gene: TRBV5-1
CDR3 DNA: TGCGCCAGCAGCGGGGGGACAGGGGGATCGCGAGATACGCAGTATTTT
CDR3 protein: CASSGGTGGSRDTQYF

clone size: many
J gene: TRBJ1-5
D gene: NA
V gene: TRBV7-2
CDR3 DNA: TGTGCCAGCAGCCCCATGTTGGGCAGGCAGCCCCAGCATTTT
CDR3 protein: CASSPMLGRQPQHF

clone size: NA
J gene: TRBJ1-4
D gene: TRBD1
V gene: TRBV29-1
CDR3 DNA: TGCAGCGTTGAAACAGGGGGCGGCGAAAAACTGTTTTTT
CDR3 protein: CSVETGGGEKLFF

clone size: few
J gene: TRBJ2-3
D gene: TRBD2
V gene: TRBV19
CDR3 DNA: TGTGCCAGTAGTCTACCTAGACTAGCGGGAGCTGTAGTCGCAGATACGCAGTATTTT
CDR3 protein: CASSLPRLAGAVVADTQYF

clone size: few
J gene: TRBJ2-6
D gene: NA
V gene: TRBV15
CDR3 DNA: TGTGCCACCAGCAGAAGACAGAATCCTGGGGCCAACGTCCTGACTTTC
CDR3 protein: CATSRRQNPGANVLTF

clone size: few
J gene: TRBJ2-7
D gene: NA
V gene: TRBV11-2
CDR3 DNA: TGTGCCAGCAGCTTAGAACAGGGTCCCTGGGAGCAGTACTTC
CDR3 protein: CASSLEQGPWEQYF

clone size: few
J gene: TRBJ2-2
D gene: TRBD2
V gene: TRBV9
CDR3 DNA: TGTGCCAGCAACTTAGCGGGACGCACCGGGGAGCTGTTTTTT
CDR3 protein: CASNLAGRTGELFF

clone size: NA
J gene: TRBJ2-5
D gene: NA
V gene: TRBV29-1
CDR3 DNA: TGCAGCGTTGAGCGGCTAGACCTACAAGAGACCCAGTACTTC
CDR3 protein: CSVERLDLQETQYF